This TCR beta chain was recorded in a study of Ad26.COV2.S vaccination and SARS-CoV-2 variants. Across the whole study: The vaccine Ad26.COV2.S was put into the muscle once, or twice with 56 days between.

Clones were sequenced by immunoSEQ multiplex PCR, and TCRdb holds only the in-frame ones, with some missing. The table lists hundreds of thousands of clones, less than 90% of them singletons. Treatment specified: approximately 18 received Ad26.COV2.S at low or high dose, single or two shots; about 5 received placebo; per-sample allocation not given. Sampling was done on day 63 after the first vaccine or placebo injection. Based in Boston, the donor was an adult of 18-55 years. Trimming cost V 5 bases and J 3 bases, with 6 bases left between them. CDR3 length: 11 amino acids. Germline CDR1 and CDR2: SQVTM and ANQGSEA.

The sequence derives from a person between 18 and 65 years old who received the Ad26.COV2.S COVID-19 vaccine or a placebo. The gene calls are TRBV29-1 and TRBJ2-3; D unclear. The starting material was peripheral blood, obtained in a trial of Ad26.COV2.S vaccine versus placebo. CDR3 DNA: TGCAGCGTTCAGGAGACAGATACGCAGTATTTT. Residues: CSVQETDTQYF.